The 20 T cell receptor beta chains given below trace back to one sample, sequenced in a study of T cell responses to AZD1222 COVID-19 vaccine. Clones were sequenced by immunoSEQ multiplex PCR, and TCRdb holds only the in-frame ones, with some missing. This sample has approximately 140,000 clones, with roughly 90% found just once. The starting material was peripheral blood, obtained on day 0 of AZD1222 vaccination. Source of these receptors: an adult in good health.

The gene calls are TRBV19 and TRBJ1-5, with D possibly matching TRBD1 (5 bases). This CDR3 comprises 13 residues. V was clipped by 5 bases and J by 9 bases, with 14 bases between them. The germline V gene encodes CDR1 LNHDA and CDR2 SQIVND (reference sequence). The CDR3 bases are TGTGCCAGTAGTGCGGGACCCGAGGTGCCCCAGCATTTT. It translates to CASSAGPEVPQHF.

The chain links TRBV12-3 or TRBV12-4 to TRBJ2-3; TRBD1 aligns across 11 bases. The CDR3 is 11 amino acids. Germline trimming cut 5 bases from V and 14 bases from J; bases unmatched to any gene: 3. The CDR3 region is CASSVGTGGYF. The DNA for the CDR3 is TGTGCCAGCAGTGTCGGGACAGGGGGGTATTTT.

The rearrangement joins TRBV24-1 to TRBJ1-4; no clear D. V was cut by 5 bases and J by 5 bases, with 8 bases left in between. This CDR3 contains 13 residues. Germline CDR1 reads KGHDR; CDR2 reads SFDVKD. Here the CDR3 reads CATSGGPNEKLFF. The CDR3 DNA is TGTGCCACCAGTGGGGGTCCGAATGAAAAACTGTTTTTT.

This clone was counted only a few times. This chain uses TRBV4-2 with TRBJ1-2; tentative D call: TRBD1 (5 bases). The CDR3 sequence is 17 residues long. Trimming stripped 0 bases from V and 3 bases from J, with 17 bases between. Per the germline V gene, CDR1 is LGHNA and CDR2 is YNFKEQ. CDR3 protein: CASSQDSGQGLHYGYTF. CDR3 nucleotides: TGTGCCAGCAGCCAAGATTCAGGTCAGGGATTGCACTATGGCTACACCTTC.

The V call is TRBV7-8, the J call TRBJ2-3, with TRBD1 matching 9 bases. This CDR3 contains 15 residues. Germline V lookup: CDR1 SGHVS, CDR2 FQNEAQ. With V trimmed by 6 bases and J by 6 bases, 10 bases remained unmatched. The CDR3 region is CASRRAGTGRDTQYF. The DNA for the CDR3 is TGTGCCAGCAGGCGTGCCGGGACAGGGAGGGATACGCAGTATTTT.

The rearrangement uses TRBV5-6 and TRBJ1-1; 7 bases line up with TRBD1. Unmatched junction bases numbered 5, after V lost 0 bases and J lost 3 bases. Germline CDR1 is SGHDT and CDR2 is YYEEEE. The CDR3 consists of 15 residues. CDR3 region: CASSLVTQGDTEAFF. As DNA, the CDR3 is TGTGCCAGCAGCTTGGTAACCCAGGGGGACACTGAAGCTTTCTTT.

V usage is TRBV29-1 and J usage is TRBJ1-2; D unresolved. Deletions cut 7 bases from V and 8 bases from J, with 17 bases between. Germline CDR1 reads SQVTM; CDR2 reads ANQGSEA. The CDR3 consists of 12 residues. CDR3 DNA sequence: TGCAGCGCCGATAGAGGTATAGGGGGCTACACCTTC. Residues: CSADRGIGGYTF.

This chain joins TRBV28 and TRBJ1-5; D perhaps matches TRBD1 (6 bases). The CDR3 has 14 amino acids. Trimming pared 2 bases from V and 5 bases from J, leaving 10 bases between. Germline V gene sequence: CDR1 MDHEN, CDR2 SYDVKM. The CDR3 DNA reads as TGTGCCAGCAGTTTAAGAGGGGGAGATCAGCCCCAGCATTTT. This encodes CASSLRGGDQPQHF.

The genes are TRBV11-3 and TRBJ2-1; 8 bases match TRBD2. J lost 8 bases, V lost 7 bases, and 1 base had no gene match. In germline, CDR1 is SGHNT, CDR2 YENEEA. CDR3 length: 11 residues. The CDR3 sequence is CASTGGDEQFF. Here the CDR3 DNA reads TGTGCCAGCACCGGGGGGGATGAGCAGTTCTTC. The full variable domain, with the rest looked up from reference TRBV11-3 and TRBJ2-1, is EAGVVQSPRYKIIEKKQPVAFWCNPISGHNTLYWYLQNLGQGPELLIRYENEEAVDDSQLPKDRFSAERLKGVDSTLKIQPAELGDSAVYLCASTGGDEQFFGPGTRLTVL.

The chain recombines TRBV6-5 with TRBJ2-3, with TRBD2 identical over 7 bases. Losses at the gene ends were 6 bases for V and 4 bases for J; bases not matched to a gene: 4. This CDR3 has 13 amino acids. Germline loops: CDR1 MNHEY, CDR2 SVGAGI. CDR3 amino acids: CASRRLAADTQYF. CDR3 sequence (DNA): TGTGCCAGCAGAAGACTAGCTGCAGATACGCAGTATTTT.

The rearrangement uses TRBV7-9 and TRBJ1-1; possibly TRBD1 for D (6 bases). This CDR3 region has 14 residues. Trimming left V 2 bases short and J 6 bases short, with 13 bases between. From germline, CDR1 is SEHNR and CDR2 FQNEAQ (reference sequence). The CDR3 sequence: CASSLTRGASEAFF. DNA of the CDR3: TGTGCCAGCAGCTTAACGCGGGGGGCCTCTGAAGCTTTCTTT. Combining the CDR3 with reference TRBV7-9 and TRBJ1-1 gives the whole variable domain DTGVSQNPRHKITKRGQNVTFRCDPISEHNRLYWYRQTLGQGPEFLTYFQNEAQLEKSRLLSDRFSAERPKGSFSTLEIQRTEQGDSAMYLCASSLTRGASEAFFGQGTRLTVV.

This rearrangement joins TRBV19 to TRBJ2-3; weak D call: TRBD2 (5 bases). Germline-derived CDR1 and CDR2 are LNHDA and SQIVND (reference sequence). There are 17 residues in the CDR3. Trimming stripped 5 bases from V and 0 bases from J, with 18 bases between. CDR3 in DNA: TGTGCCAGTAGTTTCCGCGGTGCGGGTCGAAGCACAGATACGCAGTATTTT. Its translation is CASSFRGAGRSTDTQYF.

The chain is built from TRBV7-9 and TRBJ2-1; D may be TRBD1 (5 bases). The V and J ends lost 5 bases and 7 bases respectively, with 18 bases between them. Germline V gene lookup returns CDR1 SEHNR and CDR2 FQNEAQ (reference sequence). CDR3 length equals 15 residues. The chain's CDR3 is CASSPRPLKGNEQFF. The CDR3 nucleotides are TGTGCCAGCAGCCCCAGGCCGTTAAAGGGGAATGAGCAGTTCTTC.

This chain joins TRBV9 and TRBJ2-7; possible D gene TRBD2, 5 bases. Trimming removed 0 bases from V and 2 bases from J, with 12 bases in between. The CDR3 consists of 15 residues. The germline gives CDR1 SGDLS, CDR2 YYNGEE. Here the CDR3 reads CASSVVPSQAYEQYF. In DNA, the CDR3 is TGTGCCAGCAGCGTAGTCCCTAGCCAGGCCTACGAGCAGTACTTC.

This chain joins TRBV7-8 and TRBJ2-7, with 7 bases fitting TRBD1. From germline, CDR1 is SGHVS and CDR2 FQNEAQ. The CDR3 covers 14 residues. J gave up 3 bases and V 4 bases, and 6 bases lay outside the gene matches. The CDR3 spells CASSSPAGGYEQYF. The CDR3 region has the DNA TGTGCCAGCAGCTCTCCGGCAGGGGGCTACGAGCAGTACTTC.

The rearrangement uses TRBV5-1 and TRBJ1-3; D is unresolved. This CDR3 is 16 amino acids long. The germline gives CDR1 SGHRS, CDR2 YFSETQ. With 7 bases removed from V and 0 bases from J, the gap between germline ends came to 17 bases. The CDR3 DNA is TGCGCCAGCCGGGGTGGCAGGTTCTTCTCTGGAAACACCATATATTTT. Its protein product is CASRGGRFFSGNTIYF.

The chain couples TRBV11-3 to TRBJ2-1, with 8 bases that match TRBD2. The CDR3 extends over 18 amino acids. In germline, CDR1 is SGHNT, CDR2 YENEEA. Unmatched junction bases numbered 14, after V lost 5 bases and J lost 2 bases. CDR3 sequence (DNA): TGTGCCAGCAGCGACCTACGACAGCGGGAGCGAACCTACAATGAGCAGTTCTTC. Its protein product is CASSDLRQRERTYNEQFF.

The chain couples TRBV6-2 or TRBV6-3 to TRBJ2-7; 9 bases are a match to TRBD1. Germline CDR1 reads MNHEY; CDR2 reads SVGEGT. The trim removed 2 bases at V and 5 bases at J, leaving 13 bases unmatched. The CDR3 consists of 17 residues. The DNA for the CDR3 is TGTGCCAGCAGTTACCCACCGGGACAGGGCGGTCCTCACGAGCAGTACTTC. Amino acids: CASSYPPGQGGPHEQYF.

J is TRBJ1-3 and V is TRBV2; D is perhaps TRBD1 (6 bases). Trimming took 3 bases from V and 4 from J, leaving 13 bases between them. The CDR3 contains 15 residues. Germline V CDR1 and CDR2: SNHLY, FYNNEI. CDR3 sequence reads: CASSESRGSGNTIYF. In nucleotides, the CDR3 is TGTGCCAGCAGTGAGTCCAGGGGCTCAGGAAACACCATATATTTT.

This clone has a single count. The CDR3: CAISGQGNEQFF. CDR3 nucleotides: TGTGCCATCAGTGGACAGGGTAATGAGCAGTTCTTC. The chain is built from TRBV10-3 and TRBJ2-1; 7 nucleotides agree with TRBD1. The CDR3 contains 12 residues. Germline CDR1 is ENHRY and CDR2 is SYGVKD. V lost 4 bases to trimming and J lost 7 bases; unmatched junction nucleotides: 1.